This TCR beta chain was observed in a study of Graves' ophthalmopathy and Graves' hyperthyroidism. Study background: Ahead of any treatment, peripheral blood was obtained at the initial diagnosis.

The CDR3 loop spans 14 amino acids. From germline, CDR1 is SGHTA and CDR2 FQGNSA. RNA transcripts were the source from which TCR beta CDR3 regions were amplified. The first-round RT-PCR employed HTBI primers together with the Qiagen OneStep RT-PCR kit. A multiplex PCR was then performed as the second round. TCRdb re-called the multiplex PCR reads through MiXCR, storing one row per CDR3 protein. The sample includes 400,000 to 500,000 distinct CDR3 sequences, more than 20% of them seen just once. A few counts support this clonotype. Its antigen is as yet unknown. A much larger clone lies one base from this, so it may be a read error. General study points: A 13-signature model separated ophthalmopathy from stable hyperthyroidism, about 90% sensitivity, around 81% specificity. Most thyroid clonotypes expanded beyond 0.001 frequency were also found in blood.

This sequence was found in a woman aged 18-29 years with stable Graves' hyperthyroidism. The V call is TRBV7-2, the J call TRBJ1-1; maybe TRBD1 (6 bases). Sequences were obtained from peripheral blood. CDR3 nucleotides: TGTGCCAGCAGCTTACAGGGGAGGAGCGCTGAAGCTTGCTTT. Protein sequence: CASSLQGRSAEACF.